These 24 T cell receptor beta chains share one sample of origin, sequenced in a study of shared clonotypes between healthy human individuals. The data were produced by immunoSEQ multiplex PCR, yet TCRdb's version contains in-frame clones alone and is incomplete. Among over 2 million clones listed, approximately 95% were seen once. The sample taken for sequencing was naive CD4+ T cells sorted from blood. As to subset: CD45RA+ positively selected. The receptors were sampled from a young man in good health.

This rearrangement joins TRBV2 to TRBJ1-4; no clear D. Germline CDR1 reads SNHLY; CDR2 reads FYNNEI. The V and J ends lost 6 bases and 7 bases respectively, with 3 bases between them. This CDR3 contains 10 residues. The CDR3 region has the DNA TGTGCCAGCAGAGTTGAAAAACTGTTTTTT. This encodes CASRVEKLFF.

CDR3 residues: CATGGQPLYGYTF. In DNA, the CDR3 is TGTGCCACAGGGGGACAGCCCCTCTATGGCTACACCTTC. J is TRBJ1-2 and V is TRBV5-4; 7 bases fit TRBD1. The junction had 9 bases not matched to a gene; V was cut back by 9 bases and J by 4 bases. The CDR3 totals 13 residues. The germline V gene encodes CDR1 SGHNT and CDR2 YYREEE (reference sequence).

The chain combines TRBV6-6 with TRBJ2-5; D call uncertain. The CDR3 consists of 12 residues. From germline, CDR1 is MNHNY and CDR2 SVGAGI (reference sequence). V lost 2 bases and J 5 bases, leaving 6 bases between the germline ends. Here the CDR3 reads CASSYGKETQYF. CDR3 in DNA: TGTGCCAGCAGTTACGGGAAGGAGACCCAGTACTTC.

The CDR3 sequence: CASSVGAGNEKLFF. Here the CDR3 DNA reads TGTGCCAGCAGCGTAGGGGCAGGTAATGAAAAACTGTTTTTT. This sequence joins TRBV9 and TRBJ1-4, with D uncertain. Trimming took off 0 bases at V and 4 bases at J, with 7 bases between the two ends. The V gene's germline CDR1 is SGDLS and CDR2 YYNGEE. This CDR3 is 14 amino acids long. The variable domain in full, completed from reference TRBV9 and TRBJ1-4, reads DSGVTQTPKHLITATGQRVTLRCSPRSGDLSVYWYQQSLDQGLQFLIQYYNGEERAKGNILERFSAQQFPDLHSELNLSSLELGDSALYFCASSVGAGNEKLFFGSGTQLSVL.

The V gene is TRBV18, the J gene TRBJ2-7; D is perhaps TRBD1 (6 bases). Germline V gives CDR1 KGHSH, CDR2 LQKENI. Trimming took off 0 bases at V and 6 bases at J, with 12 bases between the two ends. The CDR3 contains 14 residues. This chain's CDR3 is CASSPPNRESEQYF. CDR3 coding DNA: TGTGCCAGCTCACCACCGAACAGGGAGAGCGAGCAGTACTTC.

In its sample, this clone was seen once. The chain joins TRBV6-6 to TRBJ1-2; D might be TRBD1 (6 bases). Trimming pared 3 bases from V and 8 bases from J, leaving 19 bases between. The CDR3 consists of 15 residues. CDR1 is MNHNY and CDR2 is SVGAGI in the germline V gene (reference sequence). In nucleotides, the CDR3 is TGTGCCAGCAGTTATTCCGGACAGCCGGTGGAAGGCTACACCTTC. Amino acids: CASSYSGQPVEGYTF.

The rearrangement joins TRBV7-2 to TRBJ1-5, with D possibly matching TRBD1 (6 bases). V lost 3 bases and J lost 6, with 18 bases in between. The CDR3 consists of 16 residues. In germline, CDR1 is SGHTA, CDR2 FQGNSA. The CDR3 sequence is CASSFSGGQGSQPQHF. In DNA form, the CDR3 reads TGTGCCAGCAGCTTCTCCGGGGGGCAGGGTAGTCAGCCCCAGCATTTT.

The rearrangement links TRBV27 to TRBJ1-2, with D possibly being TRBD1 (6 bases). The germline V and J ends were trimmed by 4 bases and 8 bases, with 14 bases remaining between them. This CDR3 spans 13 amino acids. From germline, CDR1 is MNHEY and CDR2 SMNVEV (reference sequence). The CDR3 coding sequence is TGTGCCAGCAGTTCTGCAGGGGCCGGGGGCTACACCTTC. As protein: CASSSAGAGGYTF.

A single count supports this clone. The V call is TRBV28, the J call TRBJ2-7; 11 nucleotides match TRBD1. This CDR3 has 14 amino acids. J gave up 2 bases and V 6 bases, and 3 bases lay outside the gene matches. Germline V gene sequence: CDR1 MDHEN, CDR2 SYDVKM. The CDR3 sequence: CASRLDRGPYEQYF. The CDR3 nucleotides are TGTGCCAGCAGGCTGGACAGGGGGCCCTACGAGCAGTACTTC.

The CDR3 region has the DNA TGTGCCAGCAGCTCCAGAAGGGAGCAGTACTTC. Translation gives CASSSRREQYF. The rearrangement uses TRBV28 and TRBJ2-7; no reliable D call. There are 11 residues in the CDR3. V lost 6 bases and J 7 bases, leaving 10 bases between the germline ends. The V gene's germline CDR1 is MDHEN and CDR2 SYDVKM.

This chain joins TRBV30 and TRBJ2-6; 7 bases line up with TRBD1. The V segment lost 3 bases and the J segment 1 base; nucleotides outside the gene matches: 3. The length of the CDR3 is 15 residues. Per germline, CDR1 GTSNPN and CDR2 SVGIG (reference sequence). CDR3 loop: CAWRDRVSGANVLTF. CDR3 nucleotides: TGTGCCTGGAGAGACAGGGTGTCTGGGGCCAACGTCCTGACTTTC.

The chain couples TRBV19 to TRBJ1-5; 8 positions agree with TRBD1. This CDR3 has 17 residues. The V gene end was trimmed by 1 base and the J gene end by 5 bases; junction bases not matched to a gene: 10. The V gene's germline CDR1 is LNHDA and CDR2 SQIVND (reference sequence). The CDR3 is CASSIGTGTGNHQPQHF. CDR3 bases: TGTGCCAGTAGTATAGGGACCGGGACAGGAAATCATCAGCCCCAGCATTTT.

V gene TRBV4-2 combines with J gene TRBJ2-1, with TRBD2 matching 10 bases. The germline CDR1 and CDR2 sequences are LGHNA and YNFKEQ. Trimming removed 1 base from V and 6 bases from J; junction bases left unmatched: 6. This CDR3 is 16 amino acids long. CDR3 in amino acids: CASSQAGTSVGNEQFF. DNA of the CDR3: TGTGCCAGCAGCCAAGCCGGGACTAGCGTCGGCAATGAGCAGTTCTTC.

A remark on this clone: Other DNA sequences within the sample encode an identical CDR3. This rearrangement joins TRBV6-1 to TRBJ2-1, with unresolved D. Germline loops: CDR1 MNHNS, CDR2 SASEGT. The CDR3 consists of 13 residues. The ends were cut back, 7 bases at V and 3 bases at J, with 10 bases in the middle. The CDR3 loop is CASTPGVYNEQFF. The CDR3 DNA reads TGTGCCAGCACTCCTGGAGTCTACAATGAGCAGTTCTTC.

Concerning this clone: Within the sample, other DNA sequences also encode this same CDR3. The rearrangement uses TRBV9 and TRBJ1-6; D ambiguous. Germline V CDR1 and CDR2: SGDLS, YYNGEE. Trimming removed 0 bases at V and 10 bases at J, with 11 bases between. The CDR3 covers 14 residues. The CDR3 DNA is TGTGCCAGCAGCGTAGGCGGGTCGGGATCACCCCTCCACTTT. This codes for CASSVGGSGSPLHF.

The rearrangement links TRBV5-4 to TRBJ2-7, with D hard to call. The CDR3 runs 14 residues. With 4 bases removed from V and 5 bases from J, the gap between germline ends came to 16 bases. Germline lookup yields CDR1 SGHNT and CDR2 YYREEE (reference sequence). The CDR3 loop is CASSPDSGRNEQYF. The DNA for the CDR3 is TGTGCCAGCAGCCCCGACTCAGGTAGAAACGAGCAGTACTTC. The full variable domain, rest sourced from reference TRBV5-4 and TRBJ2-7, is ETGVTQSPTHLIKTRGQQVTLRCSSQSGHNTVSWYQQALGQGPQFIFQYYREEENGRGNFPPRFSGLQFPNYSSELNVNALELDDSALYLCASSPDSGRNEQYFGPGTRLTVT.

This clone occurred many times. The rearrangement links TRBV7-2 to TRBJ2-7; D might be TRBD1 (6 bases). Trimming removed 6 bases from V and 2 bases from J, with 14 bases in between. Germline lookup yields CDR1 SGHTA and CDR2 FQGNSA. This CDR3 contains 14 residues. CDR3 loop: CASSSGDRPYEQYF. CDR3 DNA sequence: TGTGCCAGCAGTTCGGGTGACAGGCCCTACGAGCAGTACTTC.

Comment on this clone: Other DNA sequences within the sample encode an identical CDR3. This rearrangement joins TRBV7-6 to TRBJ1-5, with D perhaps matching TRBD1 (5 bases). Between the trimmed V and J ends, which lost 2 bases and 4 bases, there was a span of 6 bases. CDR1 and CDR2 (germline): SGHVS, FNYEAQ. CDR3 size: 13 residues. CDR3 DNA: TGTGCCAGCAGCTTATCAGGGAATCAGCCCCAGCATTTT. Amino acid sequence: CASSLSGNQPQHF.

V is TRBV4-3 and J is TRBJ1-5; D is unclear. The germline gives CDR1 LGHNA, CDR2 YSLEER. V lost 0 bases and J 0 bases, leaving 6 bases between the germline ends. The CDR3 is 15 residues long. The CDR3 DNA reads TGCGCCAGCAGCCAAGAACCCCATAGCAATCAGCCCCAGCATTTT. Translation: CASSQEPHSNQPQHF.

With respect to this clone: This same CDR3 is encoded by further DNA sequences in the sample. The J gene is TRBJ2-3, the V gene TRBV10-3; no firm D call. Germline values: CDR1 ENHRY, CDR2 SYGVKD. Trimming removed 4 bases at V and 2 bases at J, with 4 bases between. The length of the CDR3 is 12 residues. The CDR3 DNA reads TGTGCCATCAGTGGAACCACAGATACGCAGTATTTT. Translating gives CAISGTTDTQYF.

The CDR3 bases are TGCGCCAGCAGTGCGACAGCTAGCACAGATACGCAGTATTTT. This gives the protein CASSATASTDTQYF. The rearrangement joins TRBV10-2 to TRBJ2-3; TRBD1 is a possible D gene (5 bases). CDR1 is WSHSY and CDR2 is SAAADI in the germline V gene. The CDR3 contains 14 residues. V lost 4 bases, J lost 0 bases, and 8 bases lay in between.

The rearrangement uses TRBV30 and TRBJ2-7; 9 bases are shared with TRBD1. CDR3 length: 11 residues. The V gene end was trimmed by 8 bases and the J gene end by 3 bases; junction bases not matched to a gene: 2. The V gene's germline CDR1 is GTSNPN and CDR2 SVGIG (reference sequence). CDR3 sequence (DNA): TGTGCCGGGGGACAGGGCTACGAGCAGTACTTC. Its protein product is CAGGQGYEQYF.

The chain uses TRBV28 and TRBJ2-5; 10 bases are shared with TRBD2. Germline V gives CDR1 MDHEN, CDR2 SYDVKM. The V and J ends lost 1 base and 5 bases, in that order; junction bases with no gene match: 10. This CDR3 contains 17 residues. The CDR3 loop is CASSLSASGGLWETQYF. The DNA for the CDR3 is TGTGCCAGCAGTTTATCAGCTAGCGGGGGCCTCTGGGAGACCCAGTACTTC. Full variable domain (outside the CDR3, taken from reference TRBV28 and TRBJ2-5): DVKVTQSSRYLVKRTGEKVFLECVQDMDHENMFWYRQDPGLGLRLIYFSYDVKMKEKGDIPEGYSVSREKKERFSLILESASTNQTSMYLCASSLSASGGLWETQYFGPGTRLLVL.

The chain uses TRBV25-1 and TRBJ2-7, with 8 bases identical to TRBD1. This CDR3 is built from 15 residues. V shed 6 bases and J 4 bases; nucleotides not matched to a gene: 11. The germline CDR1 and CDR2 sequences are MGHDK and SYGVNS. The DNA of the CDR3 is TGTGCCAGCAGCGGTTCTTCAGGGGGCAGATACGAGCAGTACTTC. Translation: CASSGSSGGRYEQYF.